One sample yielded the 9 T cell receptor beta chains listed below, sequenced in a study of blood T cell repertoires in COVID-19. Assay used: immunoSEQ multiplex PCR; TCRdb lists only in-frame clones, some missing. Of over 450,000 clones listed, roughly 89% were seen once; the top ten hold around 0.92%. The specimen was peripheral blood. These TCRs come from a man in his late teens or twenties with COVID-19, enrolled during active disease.

The genes are TRBV7-9 and TRBJ2-7; 10 bases are shared with TRBD1. CDR1 is SEHNR and CDR2 is FQNEAQ in the germline V gene (reference sequence). V dropped 4 bases and J dropped 6; count of bases not matched to a gene: 18. This CDR3 region has 18 residues. In DNA, the CDR3 is TGTGCCAGCAGCTCCACAACCGGAGGAGGGACAGGGGTGGGCGAGCAGTACTTC. Encoded protein: CASSSTTGGGTGVGEQYF.

The rearrangement uses TRBV7-9 and TRBJ2-2, with TRBD2 matching over 11 bases. Trimming took 3 bases from V and 6 from J; bases not matched to a gene: 6. This CDR3 comprises 16 residues. Germline V lookup: CDR1 SEHNR, CDR2 FQNEAQ (reference sequence). CDR3 sequence: CASSFLAGGPAGELFF. The CDR3 nucleotides are TGTGCCAGCAGCTTCTTAGCGGGAGGGCCGGCCGGGGAGCTGTTTTTT.

V is TRBV3-1 (or the pseudogene TRBV3-2) and J is TRBJ2-7, with TRBD1 matching over 8 bases. Germline V CDR1 and CDR2: LGHDT, YNNKEL (reference sequence). This CDR3 region has 14 residues. Germline trimming cut 3 bases from V and 6 bases from J; bases unmatched to any gene: 7. CDR3 region: CASSQMDRASEQYF. CDR3 coding DNA: TGTGCCAGCAGCCAGATGGACAGGGCCTCCGAGCAGTACTTC.

Here the CDR3 reads CASGLAGIIYGYTF. DNA for the CDR3: TGTGCTAGTGGTTTGGCAGGCATTATCTATGGCTACACCTTC. The rearrangement uses TRBV12-5 and TRBJ1-2, with D uncertain. The CDR3 spans 14 residues. Germline V gives CDR1 LGHNT, CDR2 FRNRAP. V was pared by 1 base and J by 4 bases, with 10 bases between.

The chain recombines TRBV15 with TRBJ2-1; 10 positions match TRBD2. Germline V lookup: CDR1 LNHNV, CDR2 YYDKDF (reference sequence). This CDR3 has 18 amino acids. The ends lost 5 bases at V and 5 bases at J; junction bases unmatched: 15. In nucleotides, the CDR3 is TGTGCCACCAGCTTAAGCGGGGGGGCCGAGTTTGGGGACAATGAGCAGTTCTTC. It translates to CATSLSGGAEFGDNEQFF.

Worth noting for this clone: Other DNA sequences within the sample encode an identical CDR3. The chain carries TRBV19 and TRBJ1-6; TRBD1 matches at 8 bases. The CDR3 loop spans 14 amino acids. The germline V gene has CDR1 LNHDA and CDR2 SQIVND (reference sequence). The ends lost 3 bases at V and 8 bases at J; junction bases unmatched: 3. CDR3: CASSIQGADSPLHF. The CDR3 nucleotides read TGTGCCAGTAGTATCCAGGGGGCAGATTCACCCCTCCACTTT.

The chain recombines TRBV18 with TRBJ1-5; 7 bases map to TRBD1. The germline V gene encodes CDR1 KGHSH and CDR2 LQKENI. The CDR3 is made up of 15 amino acids. V shed 3 bases and J 2 bases; nucleotides not matched to a gene: 4. CDR3 coding DNA: TGTGCCAGCTCACCGGACAGGTGGGGCAATCAGCCCCAGCATTTT. Translated: CASSPDRWGNQPQHF.

With regard to this clone: This sample includes further DNA sequences coding for the same CDR3. J is TRBJ2-5 and V is TRBV7-6; D may be TRBD2 (5 bases). Between the trimmed V and J ends, which lost 2 bases and 1 base, there was a span of 5 bases. Germline CDR1 and CDR2: SGHVS and FNYEAQ. This CDR3 region has 13 residues. The CDR3, as DNA: TGTGCCAGCAGCTTACGGGGCCAAGAGACCCAGTACTTC. It encodes CASSLRGQETQYF.

The chain couples TRBV5-1 to TRBJ2-5, with D tentatively TRBD1 (5 bases). The germline V and J ends were trimmed by 4 bases and 5 bases, with 24 bases remaining between them. CDR1 is SGHRS, CDR2 YFSETQ, per germline. The CDR3 is 17 residues long. CDR3 sequence (DNA): TGCGCCAGCAGCCCGTTTAAAGGGGCGTTGAGCCGGGAGACCCAGTACTTC. Its translation is CASSPFKGALSRETQYF. The full variable domain, rest sourced from reference TRBV5-1 and TRBJ2-5, is KAGVTQTPRYLIKTRGQQVTLSCSPISGHRSVSWYQQTPGQGLQFLFEYFSETQRNKGNFPGRFSGRQFSNSRSEMNVSTLELGDSALYLCASSPFKGALSRETQYFGPGTRLLVL.